The 25 T cell receptor beta chains presented below share a single source sample, sequenced in a study of T cell repertoires in cytomegalovirus infection. TCRdb processed the reads anew with MiXCR; each CDR3 protein has one entry. The sample holds some 71,000 distinct CDR3 sequences, about 27% seen once. No antigens are known for them. The material was CD8+ T cells from cultured PBMCs, obtained from culture after CMV antigen stimulation. Every receptor here comes from a human donor in good health (CMV status not recorded). Some clones in this sample may be carry-over from other donors' samples.

On this clonotype: A much larger clone differs from this one at a single base, so this may be a read error. V gene TRBV5-6 combines with J gene TRBJ2-1; 8 nucleotides align to TRBD2. The CDR3 consists of 16 residues. Per germline, CDR1 SGHDT and CDR2 YYEEEE. CDR3 DNA sequence: TGTGTCAGCAGCCCGGGACTAGGTTTCGCAATTTATGAGCAGTTCTTC. Translating gives CVSSPGLGFAIYEQFF.

The chain is built from TRBV15 and TRBJ1-1; TRBD1 aligns across 9 bases. The V and J ends lost 5 bases and 2 bases, in that order; junction bases with no gene match: 6. The CDR3 covers 15 residues. CDR1 and CDR2 (germline): LNHNV, YYDKDF (reference sequence). The DNA for the CDR3 is TGTGCCACCAGCTTTTGGACAGGGGATAACACTGAAGCTTTCTTT. This sequence encodes CATSFWTGDNTEAFF.

This chain connects TRBV20-1 to TRBJ2-7; the match to TRBD2 covers 11 bases. Germline V gives CDR1 DFQATT, CDR2 SNEGSKA (reference sequence). J was trimmed by 2 bases and V by 0 bases; bases with no gene match: 12. The CDR3 spans 18 residues. The CDR3 protein is CSARDRTSSGRSPYEQYF. In nucleotides, the CDR3 is TGCAGTGCTAGAGACCGAACATCTAGCGGGAGGTCTCCCTACGAGCAGTACTTC.

The rearrangement uses TRBV10-3 and TRBJ1-5, with 7 bases aligning to TRBD1. Germline assignment: CDR1 ENHRY and CDR2 SYGVKD. The V gene end was trimmed by 8 bases and the J gene end by 2 bases; junction bases not matched to a gene: 3. This CDR3 is 13 amino acids long. The CDR3 sequence: CAIGQGGNQPQHF. The CDR3 DNA is TGTGCCATCGGGCAGGGGGGCAATCAGCCCCAGCATTTT.

This clonotype was detected only a few times. In DNA form, the CDR3 reads TGTGCCAGAACGGGCCAAGAGGGCACCGGGGAGCTGTTTTTT. Encoded protein: CARTGQEGTGELFF. This sequence joins TRBV2 and TRBJ2-2; D may be TRBD2 (5 bases). The CDR3 sequence is 14 residues long. The ends were cut back, 9 bases at V and 4 bases at J, with 15 bases in the middle. The germline gives CDR1 SNHLY, CDR2 FYNNEI.

In this sample, this clonotype turned up many times. This chain uses TRBV7-2 with TRBJ2-6; tentatively, D is TRBD1 (5 bases). Germline-derived CDR1 and CDR2 are SGHTA and FQGNSA. Trimming shortened V by 1 base and J by 4 bases, and 11 bases separated the two germline ends. The CDR3 consists of 16 residues. The CDR3 sequence: CASSLGRGAGANVLTF. The CDR3, as DNA: TGTGCCAGCAGCTTAGGAAGGGGCGCAGGGGCCAACGTCCTGACTTTC.

The chain couples TRBV27 to TRBJ1-2; D is ambiguous. V dropped 3 bases and J dropped 4 bases, with 12 bases sitting between them. The CDR3 has 14 residues. Looked up from germline, CDR1 is MNHEY and CDR2 is SMNVEV (reference sequence). The CDR3 coding sequence is TGTGCCAGCAGTTTTAGTCAGGCAGGCTATGGCTACACCTTC. Residues: CASSFSQAGYGYTF.

This clonotype was recorded once. The chain has TRBV7-9 and TRBJ2-5; a weak D match, TRBD2 (6 bases). The V gene lost 0 bases and the J gene lost 5 bases, with 13 bases spanning the gap. There are 15 residues in the CDR3. Germline V CDR1 and CDR2: SEHNR, FQNEAQ (reference sequence). CDR3: CASSLARTGRETQYF. Here the CDR3 DNA reads TGTGCCAGCAGCTTAGCCCGGACGGGGAGGGAGACCCAGTACTTC.

This chain links TRBV11-2 with TRBJ1-4; D is possibly TRBD1 (5 bases). V dropped 6 bases and J dropped 7 bases, with 15 bases sitting between them. Germline V gene sequence: CDR1 SGHAT, CDR2 FQNNGV. The CDR3 is 14 amino acids. The CDR3 region has the DNA TGTGCCAGCAGGGACGGGACCTACTCTGAAAAACTGTTTTTT. Its protein is CASRDGTYSEKLFF.

The chain combines TRBV5-6 with TRBJ2-3, with D perhaps matching TRBD2 (6 bases). This CDR3 contains 17 residues. The germline gives CDR1 SGHDT, CDR2 YYEEEE. V lost 0 bases to trimming and J lost 0 bases, with 14 bases between them. This chain's CDR3 is CASSLVGVAASTDTQYF. CDR3 DNA: TGTGCCAGCAGCTTGGTTGGGGTAGCGGCAAGCACAGATACGCAGTATTTT.

The sample holds a few counts of this clonotype. This chain connects TRBV6-1 to TRBJ2-3; TRBD2 agrees at 7 bases. Germline CDR1 reads MNHNS; CDR2 reads SASEGT. The junction had 15 bases not matched to a gene; V was cut back by 7 bases and J by 2 bases. This CDR3 spans 17 amino acids. The CDR3 sequence is CASIAPRERDLTDTQYF. CDR3 DNA sequence: TGTGCCAGCATCGCCCCCCGGGAGCGGGACCTCACAGATACGCAGTATTTT.

A few counts support this clonotype. The chain couples TRBV27 to TRBJ1-2; weak D call: TRBD1 (5 bases). This CDR3 has 14 residues. The germline CDR1 and CDR2 sequences are MNHEY and SMNVEV (reference sequence). Trimming removed 5 bases from V and 4 bases from J, with 14 bases in between. The CDR3 coding sequence is TGTGCCAGCAGTCAGTCTCAGGGTATCTATGGCTACACCTTC. It codes for CASSQSQGIYGYTF.

The CDR3 is CASSQDSPWRGTIRQFF. The CDR3 DNA follows: TGTGCCAGCAGCCAAGATTCCCCCTGGAGAGGGACCATACGTCAGTTCTTC. The chain combines TRBV3-1 with TRBJ2-1; either TRBD1 or TRBD2 may fit D (5 bases each). This CDR3 has 17 amino acids. Germline V gene data show CDR1 as LGHDT and CDR2 as YNNKEL (reference sequence). V was cut by 0 bases and J by 13 bases, with 25 bases left in between.

The chain has TRBV24-1 and TRBJ2-5, with 8 bases matching TRBD1. CDR1 is KGHDR, CDR2 SFDVKD, per germline. V shed 4 bases and J 2 bases; nucleotides not matched to a gene: 5. CDR3 size: 15 residues. The CDR3: CATSERGQGQETQYF. The CDR3 DNA sequence: TGTGCCACCAGTGAACGCGGACAGGGACAAGAGACCCAGTACTTC.

The V and J genes are TRBV7-2 and TRBJ2-5; D unresolved. Germline lookup yields CDR1 SGHTA and CDR2 FQGNSA. Trimming left V 3 bases short and J 2 bases short, with 10 bases between. CDR3 length equals 14 residues. In DNA form, the CDR3 reads TGTGCCAGCAGCTTCCAACTCGGGCAAGAGACCCAGTACTTC. Its translation is CASSFQLGQETQYF.

The rearrangement uses TRBV5-5 and TRBJ2-7, with D maybe TRBD1 (6 bases). The CDR3 runs to 14 residues. The germline gives CDR1 SGHKS, CDR2 YYEKEE (reference sequence). Trimming left V 4 bases short and J 0 bases short, with 11 bases between. CDR3 DNA: TGTGCCAGCAGCGGATGGGACACCTCCTACGAGCAGTACTTC. Translating gives CASSGWDTSYEQYF.

There are many counts of this clonotype. This rearrangement joins TRBV7-8 to TRBJ2-5; the match to TRBD1 covers 7 bases. This CDR3 region has 15 residues. Germline loops: CDR1 SGHVS, CDR2 FQNEAQ. The junction had 6 bases not matched to a gene; V was cut back by 1 base and J by 4 bases. The CDR3 spells CASSLVRDSRETQYF. In nucleotides, the CDR3 is TGTGCCAGCAGCTTAGTCAGGGACAGTCGAGAGACCCAGTACTTC. Drawing the rest from reference TRBV7-8 and TRBJ2-5, the complete variable domain is GAGVSQSPRYKVAKRGQDVALRCDPISGHVSLFWYQQALGQGPEFLTYFQNEAQLDKSGLPSDRFFAERPEGSVSTLKIQRTQQEDSAVYLCASSLVRDSRETQYFGPGTRLLVL.

This clonotype showed up many times. This rearrangement joins TRBV12-3 or TRBV12-4 to TRBJ1-5, with D tentatively TRBD1 (6 bases). V lost 7 bases to trimming and J lost 5 bases, with 15 bases between them. The CDR3 loop spans 14 amino acids. CDR3 residues: CASTMGGQDQPQHF. The CDR3 bases are TGTGCCAGCACCATGGGGGGCCAAGATCAGCCCCAGCATTTT.

On this clonotype itself: A read error may be the cause here, since a much bigger clone is one base away. This chain links TRBV7-2 with TRBJ1-2; 9 bases line up with TRBD1. Per the germline V gene, CDR1 is SGHTA and CDR2 is FQGNSA. This CDR3 has 15 amino acids. The CDR3 region is CASGFLGDRGNGYTF. For the CDR3, the DNA is TGTGCCAGCGGCTTCCTCGGCGACAGGGGGAATGGCTACACCTTC. Combining the CDR3 with reference TRBV7-2 and TRBJ1-2 gives the whole variable domain GAGVSQSPSNKVTEKGKDVELRCDPISGHTALYWYRQSLGQGLEFLIYFQGNSAPDKSGLPSDRFSAERTGGSVSTLTIQRTQQEDSAVYLCASGFLGDRGNGYTFGSGTRLTVV.

This clonotype was picked up many times. The rearrangement links TRBV27 to TRBJ2-6, with D hard to call. CDR1 and CDR2 from the germline V gene are MNHEY and SMNVEV (reference sequence). The CDR3 consists of 16 residues. The ends were cut back, 5 bases at V and 0 bases at J, with 11 bases in the middle. CDR3 bases: TGTGCCAGCAGTCCGACCGAGAGCTCTGGGGCCAACGTCCTGACTTTC. It is translated as CASSPTESSGANVLTF.

This clonotype was seen many times. The chain recombines TRBV7-2 with TRBJ2-1; 12 bases fit TRBD1. V trimming: 5 bases; J trimming: 11 bases; junction bases outside the gene matches: 16. Germline values: CDR1 SGHTA, CDR2 FQGNSA. The CDR3 length is 17 residues. The CDR3 here is CASSPASGTGGGGQQFF. CDR3 DNA: TGTGCCAGCAGCCCCGCCTCCGGGACAGGGGGCGGAGGTCAGCAGTTCTTC.

The V and J genes are TRBV12-3 or TRBV12-4 and TRBJ2-1, with 11 bases lining up with TRBD2. This CDR3 is 15 amino acids long. With 10 bases clipped from V and 5 bases from J, the junction kept 10 bases outside the gene matches. The chain's CDR3 is CATKEGLAAHNEQFF. CDR3 coding DNA: TGTGCCACCAAAGAGGGACTAGCGGCACACAATGAGCAGTTCTTC.

The V and J genes are TRBV3-1 and TRBJ1-2; D not certain. Germline loops: CDR1 LGHDT, CDR2 YNNKEL (reference sequence). Deletions cut 0 bases from V and 4 bases from J, with 6 bases between. The CDR3 runs to 13 residues. The CDR3 here is CASSQDYSYGYTF. DNA of the CDR3: TGTGCCAGCAGCCAAGATTACAGCTATGGCTACACCTTC.

This chain links TRBV6-2 or TRBV6-3 with TRBJ1-2, with 10 bases lining up with TRBD1. Germline V gives CDR1 MNHEY, CDR2 SVGEGT. With 6 bases clipped from V and 0 bases from J, the junction kept 7 bases outside the gene matches. The CDR3 contains 16 residues. As DNA, the CDR3 is TGTGCCAGCAGCTCGGGACAGGGGACAGCTAACTATGGCTACACCTTC. Residues: CASSSGQGTANYGYTF.

This clonotype was counted only a few times. V is TRBV5-1 and J is TRBJ2-1; D might be TRBD2 (7 bases). Germline V gene data show CDR1 as SGHRS and CDR2 as YFSETQ. V was shortened by 0 bases and J by 5 bases, with 18 bases between the two germline ends. The CDR3 is made up of 17 amino acids. The CDR3 is CASSLGGGGSLNNEQFF. DNA of the CDR3: TGCGCCAGCAGCTTGGGGGGGGGCGGGAGTCTCAACAATGAGCAGTTCTTC.